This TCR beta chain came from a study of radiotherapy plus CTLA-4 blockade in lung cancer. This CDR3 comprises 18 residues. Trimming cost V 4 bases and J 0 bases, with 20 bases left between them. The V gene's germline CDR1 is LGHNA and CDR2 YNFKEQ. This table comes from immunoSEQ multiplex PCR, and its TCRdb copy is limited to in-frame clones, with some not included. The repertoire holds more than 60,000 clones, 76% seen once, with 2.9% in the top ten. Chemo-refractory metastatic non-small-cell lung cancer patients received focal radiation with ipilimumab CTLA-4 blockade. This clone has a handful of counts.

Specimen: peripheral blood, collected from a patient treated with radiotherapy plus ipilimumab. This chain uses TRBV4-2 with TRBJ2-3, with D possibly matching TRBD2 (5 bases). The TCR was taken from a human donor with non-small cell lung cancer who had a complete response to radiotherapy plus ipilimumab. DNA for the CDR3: TGTGCCAGCAGCCCCCCTTGGAGCGGACTCATAAGCACAGATACGCAGTATTTT. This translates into CASSPPWSGLISTDTQYF.